This TCR beta chain was recorded in a study of response to subunit inactivated influenza vaccine. Study-level results: The authors suggested that few new T cells are recruited per seasonal influenza vaccination.

This clonotype turned up a few times. Its antigen is not known. A single record per CDR3 protein comes from TCRdb applying MiXCR to the RT-PCR reads. The table lists approximately 490,000 distinct CDR3 sequences, around 7.7% of them singletons. There are 15 residues in the CDR3. The V gene's germline CDR1 is SGHRS and CDR2 YFSETQ. V lost 1 base to trimming and J lost 1 base, with 11 bases between them. The sample consisted of PBMCs from blood, taken less than 25 months after vaccination. This clonotype was obtained from a man aged 50-75 years who received an inactivated influenza vaccine. The chain couples TRBV5-1 to TRBJ1-1, with unresolved D. CDR3: CASSLRTDANTEAFF. In DNA form, the CDR3 reads TGCGCCAGCAGCTTGAGGACGGACGCGAACACTGAAGCTTTCTTT.